These T cell receptor beta chains were read from a single sample in a study of T cell repertoires in cytomegalovirus infection. TCRdb independently ran MiXCR on the reads; one entry per CDR3 protein. The table lists about 450,000 distinct CDR3 sequences, approximately 31% of them singletons. Sequenced sample: PBMCs. These receptors all come from a human donor in good health (CMV status not recorded). Some clones in this sample may be carry-over from other donors' samples. CDR3s include the opening cysteine and the closing phenylalanine or tryptophan. The D gene is left open where the match is weak. Size tells how often a clone was seen (once, few, many) or the class of an expanded clone, and some rows leave it out.

j_call d_call clone_size v_call cdr3_aa cdr3_nt
TRBJ1-2 . few TRBV20-1 CSAAWAAIYGYTF TGCAGTGCCGCCTGGGCAGCTATCTATGGCTACACCTTC
TRBJ1-3 . few TRBV7-9 CASSMTAGNTIYF TGTGCCAGCAGCATGACAGCTGGAAACACCATATATTTT
TRBJ1-2 TRBD1 . TRBV29-1 CSVATNLGTGDGYTF TGCAGCGTTGCCACAAACCTCGGGACAGGGGATGGCTACACCTTC
TRBJ1-1 . . TRBV7-9 CASSLEGRTEAFF TGTGCCAGCAGCTTAGAGGGGCGCACTGAAGCTTTCTTT
TRBJ1-2 . . TRBV24-1 CATSEENRDGANYGYTF TGTGCCACCAGTGAAGAGAACCGGGACGGAGCTAACTATGGCTACACCTTC
TRBJ2-7 TRBD2 . TRBV2 CASSHPGLAGGLSYEQYF TGTGCCAGCAGCCACCCGGGACTAGCGGGGGGGCTCTCCTACGAGCAGTACTTC
TRBJ1-3 TRBD1 . TRBV27 CASSPGTGPQAGNTIYF TGTGCCAGCAGTCCCGGGACAGGGCCTCAAGCTGGAAACACCATATATTTT
TRBJ1-2 . few TRBV30 CAWSSGGVYGYTF TGTGCCTGGAGCTCGGGAGGGGTCTATGGCTACACCTTC
TRBJ2-7 . . TRBV29-1 CSVAGQVASYEQYF TGCAGCGTCGCAGGGCAGGTTGCCTCCTACGAGCAGTACTTC
TRBJ1-1 TRBD1 once TRBV6-6 CASSTRGDTEAFF TGTGCCAGCAGCACCAGGGGGGACACTGAAGCTTTCTTT
TRBJ2-7 TRBD1 few TRBV15 CATSSHRGSEQYF TGTGCCACCAGCAGCCACAGGGGGAGCGAGCAGTACTTC
TRBJ2-3 TRBD2 many TRBV27 CASSPQLAGGTDTQYF TGTGCCAGCAGTCCCCAACTAGCGGGGGGCACAGATACGCAGTATTTT
TRBJ1-4 . . TRBV2 CASMRSEKLFF TGTGCCAGCATGAGAAGTGAAAAACTGTTTTTT
TRBJ2-7 TRBD2 . TRBV20-1 CSASRTSNEQYF TGCAGTGCTAGCAGGACTAGCAACGAGCAGTACTTC
TRBJ2-6 . few TRBV10-3 CAISESKGRALSGANVLTF TGTGCCATCAGTGAGTCTAAGGGCAGGGCCCTCTCTGGGGCCAACGTCCTGACTTTC
TRBJ2-1 TRBD2 many TRBV7-2 CASSSTSGGALEQFF TGTGCCAGCAGCTCGACTAGCGGGGGGGCCTTAGAGCAGTTCTTC
TRBJ2-4 TRBD2 many TRBV7-2 CASSLQTGGTAKNIQYF TGTGCCAGCAGCTTGCAGACGGGGGGTACCGCCAAAAACATTCAGTACTTC
TRBJ1-2 . . TRBV4-2 CASSQSAQGNYGYTF TGTGCCAGCAGCCAAAGCGCGCAGGGTAACTATGGCTACACCTTC